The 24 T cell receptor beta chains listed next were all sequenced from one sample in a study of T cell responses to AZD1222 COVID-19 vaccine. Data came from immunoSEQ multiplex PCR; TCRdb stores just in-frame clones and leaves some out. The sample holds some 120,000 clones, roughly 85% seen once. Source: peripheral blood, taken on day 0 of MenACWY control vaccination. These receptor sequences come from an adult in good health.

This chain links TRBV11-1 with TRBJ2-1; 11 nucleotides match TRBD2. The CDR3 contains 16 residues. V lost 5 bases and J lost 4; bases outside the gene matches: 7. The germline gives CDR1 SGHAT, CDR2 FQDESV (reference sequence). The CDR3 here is CASSRTSGLTYNEQFF. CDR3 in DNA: TGTGCCAGCAGCCGGACTAGCGGGCTAACTTACAATGAGCAGTTCTTC.

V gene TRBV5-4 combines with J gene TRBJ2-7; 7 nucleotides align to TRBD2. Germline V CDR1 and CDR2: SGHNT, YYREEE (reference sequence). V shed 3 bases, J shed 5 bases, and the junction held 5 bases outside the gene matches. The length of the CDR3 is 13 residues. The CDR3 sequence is CASSSAGVHEQYF. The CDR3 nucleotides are TGTGCCAGCAGCTCGGCGGGAGTCCACGAGCAGTACTTC.

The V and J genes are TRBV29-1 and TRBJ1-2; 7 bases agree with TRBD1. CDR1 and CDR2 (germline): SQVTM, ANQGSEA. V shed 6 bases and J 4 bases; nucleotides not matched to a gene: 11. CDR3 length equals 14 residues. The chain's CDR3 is CSVAVRDSFYGYTF. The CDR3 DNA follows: TGCAGCGTCGCAGTCCGGGACAGCTTCTATGGCTACACCTTC. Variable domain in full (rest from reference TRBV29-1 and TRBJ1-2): SAVISQKPSRDICQRGTSLTIQCQVDSQVTMMFWYRQQPGQSLTLIATANQGSEATYESGFVIDKFPISRPNLTFSTLTVSNMSPEDSSIYLCSVAVRDSFYGYTFGSGTRLTVV.

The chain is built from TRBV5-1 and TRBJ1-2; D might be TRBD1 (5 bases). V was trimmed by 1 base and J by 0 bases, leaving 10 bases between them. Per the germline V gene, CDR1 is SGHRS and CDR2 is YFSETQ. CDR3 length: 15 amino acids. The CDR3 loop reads CASSLPGVTNYGYTF. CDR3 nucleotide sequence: TGCGCCAGCAGCTTGCCGGGGGTAACTAACTATGGCTACACCTTC. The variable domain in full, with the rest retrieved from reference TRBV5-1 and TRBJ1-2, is KAGVTQTPRYLIKTRGQQVTLSCSPISGHRSVSWYQQTPGQGLQFLFEYFSETQRNKGNFPGRFSGRQFSNSRSEMNVSTLELGDSALYLCASSLPGVTNYGYTFGSGTRLTVV.

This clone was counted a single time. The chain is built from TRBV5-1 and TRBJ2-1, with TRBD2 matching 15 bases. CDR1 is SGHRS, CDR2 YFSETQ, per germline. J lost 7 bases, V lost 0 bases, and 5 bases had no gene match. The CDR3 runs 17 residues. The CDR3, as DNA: TGCGCCAGCAGCTTGGACTCCGGGACTAGCGGGGGGAATGAGCAGTTCTTC. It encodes CASSLDSGTSGGNEQFF.

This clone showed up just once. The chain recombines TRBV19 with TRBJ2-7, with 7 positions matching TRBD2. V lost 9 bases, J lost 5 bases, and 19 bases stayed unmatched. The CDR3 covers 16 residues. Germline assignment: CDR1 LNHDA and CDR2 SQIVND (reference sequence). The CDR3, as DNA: TGTGCCAGCGCCCGGGGGGTTGGCGCCCCGGCCCACGAGCAGTACTTC. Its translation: CASARGVGAPAHEQYF.

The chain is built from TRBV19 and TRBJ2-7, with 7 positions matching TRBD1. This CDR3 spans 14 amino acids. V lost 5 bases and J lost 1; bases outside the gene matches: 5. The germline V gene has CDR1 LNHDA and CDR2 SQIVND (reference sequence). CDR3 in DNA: TGTGCCAGTAGTGCAAGGGGGCGATCCTACGAGCAGTACTTC. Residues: CASSARGRSYEQYF.

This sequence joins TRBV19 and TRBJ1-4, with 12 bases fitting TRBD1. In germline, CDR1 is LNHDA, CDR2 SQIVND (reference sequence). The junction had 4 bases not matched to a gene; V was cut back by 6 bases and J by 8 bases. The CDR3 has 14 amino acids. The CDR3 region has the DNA TGTGCCAGTAGAACCGGGACAGGGGGCGAAAAACTGTTTTTT. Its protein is CASRTGTGGEKLFF.

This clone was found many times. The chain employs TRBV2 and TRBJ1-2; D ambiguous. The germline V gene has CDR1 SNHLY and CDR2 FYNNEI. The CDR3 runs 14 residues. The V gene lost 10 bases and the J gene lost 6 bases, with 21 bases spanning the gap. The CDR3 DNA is TGTGCCATCCTACACCACCCCCGGGCTAATGGCTACACCTTC. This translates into CAILHHPRANGYTF.

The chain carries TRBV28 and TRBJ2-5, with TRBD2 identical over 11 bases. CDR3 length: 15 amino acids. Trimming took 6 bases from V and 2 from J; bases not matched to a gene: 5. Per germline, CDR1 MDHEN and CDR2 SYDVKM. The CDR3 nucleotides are TGTGCCAGCAGCTTTAGCGGGAGGGAGCAAGAGACCCAGTACTTC. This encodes CASSFSGREQETQYF.

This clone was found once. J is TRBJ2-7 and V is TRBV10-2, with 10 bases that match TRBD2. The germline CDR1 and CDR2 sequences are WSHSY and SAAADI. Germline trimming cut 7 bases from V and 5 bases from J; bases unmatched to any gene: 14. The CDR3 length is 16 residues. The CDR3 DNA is TGCGCCAGCATGAAACTACCGGGACTAGCGCTCGACGAGCAGTACTTC. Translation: CASMKLPGLALDEQYF.

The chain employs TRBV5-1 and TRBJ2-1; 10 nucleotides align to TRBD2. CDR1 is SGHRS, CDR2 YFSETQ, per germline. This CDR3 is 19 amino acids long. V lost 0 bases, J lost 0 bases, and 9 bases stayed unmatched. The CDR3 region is CASSLAGSGRPSSYNEQFF. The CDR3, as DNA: TGCGCCAGCAGCTTGGCGGGTAGCGGGAGGCCTAGCTCCTACAATGAGCAGTTCTTC.

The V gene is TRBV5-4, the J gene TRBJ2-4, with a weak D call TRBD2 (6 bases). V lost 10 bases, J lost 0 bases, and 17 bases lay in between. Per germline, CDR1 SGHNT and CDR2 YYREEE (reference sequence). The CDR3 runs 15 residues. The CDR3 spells CAYDSGALAKNIQYF. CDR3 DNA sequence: TGTGCCTACGATAGCGGCGCCTTAGCCAAAAACATTCAGTACTTC.

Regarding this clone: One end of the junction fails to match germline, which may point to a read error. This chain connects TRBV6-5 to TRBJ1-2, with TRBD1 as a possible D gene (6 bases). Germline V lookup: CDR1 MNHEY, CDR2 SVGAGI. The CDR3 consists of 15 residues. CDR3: CASSDSWTANYGYTF. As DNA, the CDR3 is TGTGCCAGCAGTGACTCCTGGACAGCTAACTATGGCTACACCTTC.

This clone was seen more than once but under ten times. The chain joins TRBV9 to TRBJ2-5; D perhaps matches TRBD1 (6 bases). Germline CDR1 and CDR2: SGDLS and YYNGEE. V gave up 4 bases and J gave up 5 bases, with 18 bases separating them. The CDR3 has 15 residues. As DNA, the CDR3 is TGTGCCAGCAGCAGAGAACGGGGCACAGGGGAGACCCAGTACTTC. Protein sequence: CASSRERGTGETQYF.

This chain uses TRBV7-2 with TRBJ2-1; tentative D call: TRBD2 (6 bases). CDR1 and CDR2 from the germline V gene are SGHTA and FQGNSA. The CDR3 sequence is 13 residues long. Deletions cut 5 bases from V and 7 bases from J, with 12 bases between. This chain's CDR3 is CASSLGRENEQFF. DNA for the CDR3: TGTGCCAGCAGCCTGGGACGGGAGAATGAGCAGTTCTTC.

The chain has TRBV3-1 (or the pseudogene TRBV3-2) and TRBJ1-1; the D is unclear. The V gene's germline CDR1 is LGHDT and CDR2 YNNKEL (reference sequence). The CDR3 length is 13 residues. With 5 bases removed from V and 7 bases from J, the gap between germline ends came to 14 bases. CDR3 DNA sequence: TGTGCCAGCAGCTTAAGACGGGTGGGTGAAGCTTTCTTT. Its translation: CASSLRRVGEAFF.

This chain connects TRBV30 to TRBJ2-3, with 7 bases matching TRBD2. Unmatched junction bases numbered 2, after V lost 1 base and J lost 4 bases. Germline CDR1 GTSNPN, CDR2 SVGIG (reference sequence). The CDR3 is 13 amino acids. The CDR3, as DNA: TGTGCCTGGAGTGCCCGGGGGGCAGATACGCAGTATTTT. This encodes CAWSARGADTQYF.

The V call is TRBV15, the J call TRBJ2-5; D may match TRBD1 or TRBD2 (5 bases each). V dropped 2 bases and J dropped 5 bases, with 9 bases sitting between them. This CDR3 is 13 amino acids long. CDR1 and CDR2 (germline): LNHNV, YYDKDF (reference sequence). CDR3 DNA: TGTGCCACCAGCAGAACGGGGCAGGAGACCCAGTACTTC. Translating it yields CATSRTGQETQYF. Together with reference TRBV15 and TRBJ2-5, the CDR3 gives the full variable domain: DAMVIQNPRYQVTQFGKPVTLSCSQTLNHNVMYWYQQKSSQAPKLLFHYYDKDFNNEADTPDNFQSRRPNTSFCFLDIRSPGLGDTAMYLCATSRTGQETQYFGPGTRLLVL.

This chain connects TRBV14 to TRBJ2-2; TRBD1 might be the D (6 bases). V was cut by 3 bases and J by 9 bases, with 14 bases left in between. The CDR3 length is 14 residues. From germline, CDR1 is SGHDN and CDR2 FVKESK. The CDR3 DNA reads TGTGCCAGCAGCCAGTATTCTCAGGGGAGGGAGCTGTTTTTT. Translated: CASSQYSQGRELFF.

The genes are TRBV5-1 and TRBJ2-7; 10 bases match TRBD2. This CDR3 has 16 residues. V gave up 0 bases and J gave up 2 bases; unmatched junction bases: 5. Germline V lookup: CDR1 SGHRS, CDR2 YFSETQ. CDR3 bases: TGCGCCAGCAGCTTGGTCCGAGCGGGAGGGCCCTACGAGCAGTACTTC. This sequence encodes CASSLVRAGGPYEQYF.

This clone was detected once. CDR3 protein: CASRTGHPRSYNSPLHF. Written as DNA, the CDR3 is TGCGCCAGCAGGACGGGACATCCCCGGTCCTATAATTCACCCCTCCACTTT. The rearrangement links TRBV4-1 to TRBJ1-6, with D possibly TRBD1 on 6 matching bases. This CDR3 has 17 residues. Trimming removed 6 bases at V and 1 base at J, with 16 bases between. The germline V gene has CDR1 MGHRA and CDR2 YSYEKL.

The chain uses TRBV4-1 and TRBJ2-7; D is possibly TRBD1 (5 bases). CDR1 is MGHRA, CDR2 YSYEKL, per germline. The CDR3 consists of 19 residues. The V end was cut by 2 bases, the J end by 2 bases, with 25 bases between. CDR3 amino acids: CASSQIQGPWSTLAYEQYF. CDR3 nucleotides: TGCGCCAGCAGCCAAATTCAGGGTCCTTGGAGCACCCTGGCCTACGAGCAGTACTTC.

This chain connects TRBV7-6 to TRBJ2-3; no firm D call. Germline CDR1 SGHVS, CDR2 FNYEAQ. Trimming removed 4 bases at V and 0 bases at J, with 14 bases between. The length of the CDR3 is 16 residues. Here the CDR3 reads CASSSLVQSSTDTQYF. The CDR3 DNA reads TGTGCCAGCAGCTCATTGGTGCAATCTAGCACAGATACGCAGTATTTT.